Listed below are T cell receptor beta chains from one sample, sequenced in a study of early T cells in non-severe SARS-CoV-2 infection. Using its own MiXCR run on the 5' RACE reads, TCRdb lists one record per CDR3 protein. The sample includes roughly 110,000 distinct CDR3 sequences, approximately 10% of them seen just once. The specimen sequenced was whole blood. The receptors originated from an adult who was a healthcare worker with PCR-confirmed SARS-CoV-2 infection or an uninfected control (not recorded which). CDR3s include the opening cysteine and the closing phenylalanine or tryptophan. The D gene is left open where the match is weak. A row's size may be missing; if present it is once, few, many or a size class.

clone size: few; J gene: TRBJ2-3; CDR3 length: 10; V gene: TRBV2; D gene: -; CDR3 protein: CASRTDTQYF; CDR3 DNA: TGTGCCAGCAGGACAGATACGCAGTATTTT
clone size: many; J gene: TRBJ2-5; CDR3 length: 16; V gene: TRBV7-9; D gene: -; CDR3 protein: CASSSVSSPNQETQYF; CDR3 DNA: TGTGCCAGCAGCTCCGTTTCTAGCCCCAATCAAGAGACCCAGTACTTC
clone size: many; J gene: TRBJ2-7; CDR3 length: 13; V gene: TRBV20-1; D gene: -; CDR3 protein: CSARKREWDEQYF; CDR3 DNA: TGCAGTGCTAGGAAACGGGAGTGGGACGAGCAGTACTTC
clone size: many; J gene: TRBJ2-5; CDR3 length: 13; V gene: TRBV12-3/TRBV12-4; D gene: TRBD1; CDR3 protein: CASTETGEETQYF; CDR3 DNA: TGTGCCAGCACAGAGACAGGGGAAGAGACCCAGTACTTC
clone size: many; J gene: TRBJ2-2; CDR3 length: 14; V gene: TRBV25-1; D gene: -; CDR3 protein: CASSVGVNTGELFF; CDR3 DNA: TGTGCCAGCAGTGTTGGAGTGAACACCGGGGAGCTGTTTTTT
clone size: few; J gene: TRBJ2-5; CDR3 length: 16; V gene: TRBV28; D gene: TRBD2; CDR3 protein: CASRKPGLAGQETQYF; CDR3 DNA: TGTGCCAGCAGGAAACCGGGACTAGCGGGACAAGAGACCCAGTACTTC
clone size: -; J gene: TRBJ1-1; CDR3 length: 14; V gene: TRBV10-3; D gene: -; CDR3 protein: CAISGQGVNTEAFF; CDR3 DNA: TGTGCCATCAGTGGGCAGGGCGTGAACACTGAAGCTTTCTTT
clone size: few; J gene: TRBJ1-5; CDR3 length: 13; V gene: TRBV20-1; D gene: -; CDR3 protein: CSARRDRLQPQHF; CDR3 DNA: TGCAGTGCTAGACGTGACAGGCTTCAGCCCCAGCATTTT
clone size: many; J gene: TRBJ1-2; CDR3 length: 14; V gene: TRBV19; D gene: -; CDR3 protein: CASSIDLRNYGYTF; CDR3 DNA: TGTGCCAGTAGTATCGACCTTCGGAACTATGGCTACACCTTC
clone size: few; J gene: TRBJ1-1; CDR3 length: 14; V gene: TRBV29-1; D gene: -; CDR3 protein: CSVGGLQTNTEAFF; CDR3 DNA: TGCAGCGTTGGCGGTTTACAGACTAACACTGAAGCTTTCTTT
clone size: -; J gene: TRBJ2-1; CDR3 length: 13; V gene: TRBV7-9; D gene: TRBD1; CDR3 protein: CASSGTGGMWQFF; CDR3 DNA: TGTGCCAGCAGTGGGACAGGGGGCATGTGGCAGTTCTTC
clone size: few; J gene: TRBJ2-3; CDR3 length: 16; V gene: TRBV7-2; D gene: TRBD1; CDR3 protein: CASSLLNRGSTDTQYF; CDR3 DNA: TGTGCCAGCAGCTTACTTAACAGGGGAAGCACAGATACGCAGTATTTT
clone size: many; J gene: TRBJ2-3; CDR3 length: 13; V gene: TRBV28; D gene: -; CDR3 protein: CASISTKTDTQYF; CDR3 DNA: TGTGCCAGCATCTCCACTAAGACAGATACGCAGTATTTT
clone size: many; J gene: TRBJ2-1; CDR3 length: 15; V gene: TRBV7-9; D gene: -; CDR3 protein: CASSGERGNYNEQFF; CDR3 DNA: TGTGCCAGCTCCGGCGAGAGGGGAAACTACAATGAGCAGTTCTTC
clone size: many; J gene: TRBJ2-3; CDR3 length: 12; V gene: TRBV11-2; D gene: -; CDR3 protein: CASSQSRDTQYF; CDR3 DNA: TGTGCCAGCAGCCAATCCAGGGACACGCAGTATTTT
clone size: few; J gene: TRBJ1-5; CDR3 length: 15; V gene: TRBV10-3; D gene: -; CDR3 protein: CAISESKGSNQPQHF; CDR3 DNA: TGTGCCATCAGTGAGTCGAAAGGGAGCAATCAGCCCCAGCATTTT
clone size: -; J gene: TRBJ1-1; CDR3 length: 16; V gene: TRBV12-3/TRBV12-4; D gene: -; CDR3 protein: CASRSTGVRGYTEAFF; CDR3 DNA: TGTGCCAGCAGATCTACCGGGGTGCGAGGATACACTGAAGCTTTCTTT
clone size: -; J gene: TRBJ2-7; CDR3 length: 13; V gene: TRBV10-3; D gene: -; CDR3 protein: CAISPDEGGEQYF; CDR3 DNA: TGTGCCATCAGTCCCGATGAGGGGGGCGAGCAGTACTTC
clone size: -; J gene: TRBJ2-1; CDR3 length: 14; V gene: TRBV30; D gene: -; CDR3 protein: CAWAWASAPREQFF; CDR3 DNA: TGTGCCTGGGCTTGGGCTAGCGCTCCTCGTGAGCAGTTCTTC
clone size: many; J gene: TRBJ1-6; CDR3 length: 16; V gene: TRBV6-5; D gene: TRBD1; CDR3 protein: CASSYWVTGNNSPLHF; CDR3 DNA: TGTGCCAGCAGTTATTGGGTGACAGGGAATAATTCACCCCTCCACTTT
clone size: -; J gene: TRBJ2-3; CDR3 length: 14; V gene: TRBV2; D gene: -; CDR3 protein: CATRIGGSWDTQYF; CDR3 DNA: TGTGCCACCCGGATTGGGGGGAGTTGGGATACGCAGTATTTT
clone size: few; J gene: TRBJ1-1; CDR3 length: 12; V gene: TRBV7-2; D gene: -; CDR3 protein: CASSPWTAQAFF; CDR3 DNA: TGTGCCAGCAGCCCCTGGACCGCCCAAGCTTTCTTT
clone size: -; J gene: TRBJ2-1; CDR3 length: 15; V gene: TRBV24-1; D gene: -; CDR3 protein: CATSDFWGDYNEQFF; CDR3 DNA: TGTGCCACCAGTGATTTCTGGGGGGATTACAATGAGCAGTTCTTC
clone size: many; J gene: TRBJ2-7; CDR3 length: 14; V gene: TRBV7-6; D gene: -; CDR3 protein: CASRTGDTSYEQYF; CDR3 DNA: TGTGCCAGCAGAACCGGAGACACCTCCTACGAGCAGTACTTC
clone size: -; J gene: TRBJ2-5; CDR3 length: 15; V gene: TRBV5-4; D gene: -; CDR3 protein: CASSLAGVLAETQYF; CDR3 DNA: TGTGCCAGCAGCTTGGCGGGAGTTTTGGCAGAGACCCAGTACTTC
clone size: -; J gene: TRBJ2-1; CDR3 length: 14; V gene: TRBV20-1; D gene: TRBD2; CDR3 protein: CSALRTSGYNEQFF; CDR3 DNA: TGCAGTGCGCTTCGGACTAGCGGGTACAATGAGCAGTTCTTC
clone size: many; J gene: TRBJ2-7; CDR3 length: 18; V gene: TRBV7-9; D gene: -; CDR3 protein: CASSLGDGLGTFTYEQYF; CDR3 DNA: TGTGCCAGCAGCTTAGGAGATGGACTAGGGACATTCACCTACGAGCAGTACTTC
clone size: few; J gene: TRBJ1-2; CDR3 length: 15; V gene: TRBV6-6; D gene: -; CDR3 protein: CASSYAKESTYGYTF; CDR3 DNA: TGTGCCAGCAGTTACGCCAAGGAGTCTACCTATGGCTACACCTTC
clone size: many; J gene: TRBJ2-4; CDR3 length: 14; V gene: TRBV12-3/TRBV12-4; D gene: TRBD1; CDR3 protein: CASSPGQGAHIQYF; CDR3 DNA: TGTGCCAGCAGTCCGGGACAGGGGGCACACATTCAGTACTTC
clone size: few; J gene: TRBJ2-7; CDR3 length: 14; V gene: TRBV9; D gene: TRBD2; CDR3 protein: CASSSRLAGGEQYF; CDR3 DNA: TGTGCCAGCAGCTCGAGACTAGCGGGAGGGGAGCAGTACTTC
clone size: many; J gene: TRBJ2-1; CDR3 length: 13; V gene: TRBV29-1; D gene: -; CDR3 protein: CSVGSNSYNEQFF; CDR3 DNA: TGCAGCGTTGGGAGTAACTCCTACAATGAGCAGTTCTTC
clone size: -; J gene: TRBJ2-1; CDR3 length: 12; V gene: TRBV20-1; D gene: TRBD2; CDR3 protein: CSAGGAYNEQFF; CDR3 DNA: TGCAGTGCCGGGGGGGCCTACAATGAGCAGTTCTTC
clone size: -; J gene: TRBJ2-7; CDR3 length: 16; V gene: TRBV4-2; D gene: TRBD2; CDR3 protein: CASSQELLAGTYEQYF; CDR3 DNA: TGTGCCAGCAGCCAAGAACTCCTAGCGGGAACGTACGAGCAGTACTTC
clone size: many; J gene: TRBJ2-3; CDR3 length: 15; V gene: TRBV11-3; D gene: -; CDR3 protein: CASSRSDSSTDTQYF; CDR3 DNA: TGTGCCAGCAGCCGTAGCGACTCTAGCACAGATACGCAGTATTTT
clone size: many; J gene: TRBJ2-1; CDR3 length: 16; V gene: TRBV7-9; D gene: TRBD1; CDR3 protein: CASSTARTGATNEQFF; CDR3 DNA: TGTGCCAGCAGCACCGCTCGGACAGGGGCGACCAATGAGCAGTTCTTC
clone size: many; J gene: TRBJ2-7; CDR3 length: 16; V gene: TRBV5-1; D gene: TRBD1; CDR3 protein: CASSLDSRTGFDEQYF; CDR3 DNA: TGCGCCAGCAGCTTGGATTCGAGGACAGGGTTCGACGAGCAGTACTTC
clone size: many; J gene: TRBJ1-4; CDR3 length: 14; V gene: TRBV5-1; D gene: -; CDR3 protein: CASSLRATNEKLFF; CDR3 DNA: TGTGCCAGCAGCCTTCGCGCAACTAATGAAAAACTGTTTTTT
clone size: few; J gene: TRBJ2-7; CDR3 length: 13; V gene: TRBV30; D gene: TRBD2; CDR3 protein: CAWSAGLAAEQYF; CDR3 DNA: TGTGCCTGGAGTGCGGGACTAGCCGCCGAGCAGTACTTC
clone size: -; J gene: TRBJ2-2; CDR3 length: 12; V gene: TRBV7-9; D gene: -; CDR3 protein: CASSLRSGELFF; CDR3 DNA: TGTGCCAGCAGCCTAAGGTCCGGGGAGCTGTTTTTT
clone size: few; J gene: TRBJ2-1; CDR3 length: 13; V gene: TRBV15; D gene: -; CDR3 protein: CATSNPRQNEQFF; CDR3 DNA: TGTGCCACCAGCAACCCCCGCCAGAATGAGCAGTTCTTC
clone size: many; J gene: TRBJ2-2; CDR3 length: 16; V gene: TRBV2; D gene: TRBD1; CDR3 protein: CASSADRGVYTGELFF; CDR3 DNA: TGTGCCAGCAGTGCCGACAGGGGAGTGTACACCGGGGAGCTGTTTTTT
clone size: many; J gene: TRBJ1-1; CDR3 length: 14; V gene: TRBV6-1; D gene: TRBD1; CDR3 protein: CASSVDRENTEAFF; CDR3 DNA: TGTGCCAGCAGTGTAGACAGGGAGAACACTGAAGCTTTCTTT
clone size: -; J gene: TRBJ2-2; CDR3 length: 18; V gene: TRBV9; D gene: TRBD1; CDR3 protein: CASSVVAGGVSNTGELFF; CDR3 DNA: TGTGCCAGCAGCGTAGTGGCAGGGGGCGTTTCGAACACCGGGGAGCTGTTTTTT
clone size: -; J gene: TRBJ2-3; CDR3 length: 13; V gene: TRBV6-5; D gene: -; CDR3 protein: CASRQGWTDTQYF; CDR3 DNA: TGTGCCAGCAGACAGGGCTGGACAGATACGCAGTATTTT
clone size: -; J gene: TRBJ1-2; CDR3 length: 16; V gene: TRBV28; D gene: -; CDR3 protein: CASSLVPGGRLDGYTF; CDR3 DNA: TGTGCCAGCAGTTTAGTTCCGGGCGGCAGGTTGGACGGCTACACCTTC
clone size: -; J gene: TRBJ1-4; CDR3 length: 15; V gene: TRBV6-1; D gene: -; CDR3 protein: CASSPFQTSGSFGFF; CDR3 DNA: TGTGCCAGCTCCCCGTTTCAGACTAGCGGGAGTTTCGGGTTTTTT
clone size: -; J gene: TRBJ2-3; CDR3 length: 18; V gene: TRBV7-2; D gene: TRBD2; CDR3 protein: CASSLAGTSIPSTDTQYF; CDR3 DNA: TGTGCCAGCAGCTTAGCCGGGACTAGTATCCCTAGCACAGATACGCAGTATTTT
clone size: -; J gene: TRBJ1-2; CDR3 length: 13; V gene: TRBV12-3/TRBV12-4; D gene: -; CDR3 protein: CASSEQGAGGYTF; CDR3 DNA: TGTGCCAGCAGTGAACAGGGAGCTGGTGGCTACACCTTC
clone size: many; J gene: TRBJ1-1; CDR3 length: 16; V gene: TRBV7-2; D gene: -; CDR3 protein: CASSPEPQAVNTEAFF; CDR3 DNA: TGTGCCAGCAGCCCCGAACCCCAGGCCGTGAACACTGAAGCTTTCTTT